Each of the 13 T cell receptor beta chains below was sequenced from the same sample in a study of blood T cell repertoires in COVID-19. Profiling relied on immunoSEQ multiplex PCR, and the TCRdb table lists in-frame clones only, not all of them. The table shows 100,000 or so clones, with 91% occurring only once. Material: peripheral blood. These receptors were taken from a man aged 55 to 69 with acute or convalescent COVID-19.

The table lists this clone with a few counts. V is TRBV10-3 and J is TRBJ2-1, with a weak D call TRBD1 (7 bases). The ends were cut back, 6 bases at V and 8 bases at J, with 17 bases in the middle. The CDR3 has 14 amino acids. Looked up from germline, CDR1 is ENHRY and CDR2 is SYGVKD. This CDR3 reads CAISARGEQDEQFF. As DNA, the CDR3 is TGTGCCATCAGCGCCAGGGGGGAGCAGGATGAGCAGTTCTTC.

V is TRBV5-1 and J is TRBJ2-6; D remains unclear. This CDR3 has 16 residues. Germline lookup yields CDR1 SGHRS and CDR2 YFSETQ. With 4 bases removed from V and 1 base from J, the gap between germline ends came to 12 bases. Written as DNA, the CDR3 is TGCGCCAGCAGCCCCCTCGATGCGTCTGGGGCCAACGTCCTGACTTTC. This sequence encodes CASSPLDASGANVLTF.

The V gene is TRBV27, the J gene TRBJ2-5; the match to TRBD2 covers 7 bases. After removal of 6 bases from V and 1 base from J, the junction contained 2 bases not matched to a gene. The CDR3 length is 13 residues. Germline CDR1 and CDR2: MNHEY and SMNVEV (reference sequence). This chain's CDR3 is CASRSGVQETQYF. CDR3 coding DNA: TGTGCCAGCAGGAGCGGGGTCCAAGAGACCCAGTACTTC.

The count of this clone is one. This chain's CDR3 is CASGLVIGGAGQPQHF. The CDR3 coding sequence is TGTGCTAGTGGTTTGGTAATAGGGGGGGCAGGCCAGCCCCAGCATTTT. This chain uses TRBV12-5 with TRBJ1-5, with D possibly being TRBD1 (6 bases). Trimming removed 0 bases from V and 7 bases from J, with 16 bases in between. The CDR3 is 16 residues long. Germline V lookup: CDR1 LGHNT, CDR2 FRNRAP.

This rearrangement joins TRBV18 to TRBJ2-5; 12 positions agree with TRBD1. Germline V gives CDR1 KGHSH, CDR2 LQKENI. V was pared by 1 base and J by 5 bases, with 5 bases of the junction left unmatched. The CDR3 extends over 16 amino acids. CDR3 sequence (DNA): TGTGCCAGCTCACCACTGGGACAGGGGGCTGGGGAGACCCAGTACTTC. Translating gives CASSPLGQGAGETQYF.

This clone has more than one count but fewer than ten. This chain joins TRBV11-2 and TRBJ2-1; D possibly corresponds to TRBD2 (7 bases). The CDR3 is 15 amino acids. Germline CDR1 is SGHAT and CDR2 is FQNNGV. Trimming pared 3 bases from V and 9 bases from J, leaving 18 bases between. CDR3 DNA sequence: TGTGCCAGCAGCTTCCGGACTAGGGGGACTGGTGAGCAGTTCTTC. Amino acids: CASSFRTRGTGEQFF.

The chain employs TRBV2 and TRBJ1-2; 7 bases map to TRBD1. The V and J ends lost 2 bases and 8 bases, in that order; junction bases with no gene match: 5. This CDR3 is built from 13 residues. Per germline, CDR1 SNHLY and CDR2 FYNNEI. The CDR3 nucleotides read TGTGCCAGCAGTGAACGCAGGGGGGACGGCTACACCTTC. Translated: CASSERRGDGYTF.

The DNA of the CDR3 is TGTGCCAGCAGCTTAAATCCAGGGGTAAACACCGGGGAGCTGTTTTTT. Protein sequence: CASSLNPGVNTGELFF. The chain links TRBV7-8 to TRBJ2-2; TRBD1 might be the D (6 bases). Germline V CDR1 and CDR2: SGHVS, FQNEAQ. There are 16 residues in the CDR3. V gave up 2 bases and J gave up 2 bases, with 12 bases separating them.

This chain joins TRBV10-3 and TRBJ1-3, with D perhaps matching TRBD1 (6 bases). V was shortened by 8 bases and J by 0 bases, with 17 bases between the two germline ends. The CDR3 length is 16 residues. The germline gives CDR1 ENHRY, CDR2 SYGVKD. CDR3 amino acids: CAIVEVLGASGNTIYF. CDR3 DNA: TGTGCCATCGTAGAGGTACTGGGGGCCTCTGGAAACACCATATATTTT.

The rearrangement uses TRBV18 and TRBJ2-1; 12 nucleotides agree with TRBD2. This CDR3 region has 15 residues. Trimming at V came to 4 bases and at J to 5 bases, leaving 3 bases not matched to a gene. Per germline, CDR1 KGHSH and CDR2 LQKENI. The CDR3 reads CASSRRTSGNNEQFF. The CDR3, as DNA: TGTGCCAGCTCACGCCGGACTAGCGGGAACAATGAGCAGTTCTTC.

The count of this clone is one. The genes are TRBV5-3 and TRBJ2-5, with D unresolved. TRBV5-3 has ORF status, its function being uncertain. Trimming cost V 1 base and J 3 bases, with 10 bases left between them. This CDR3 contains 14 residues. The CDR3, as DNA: TGTGCCAGAAGCTTGTGGGCAGTCAAAGAGACCCAGTACTTC. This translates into CARSLWAVKETQYF.

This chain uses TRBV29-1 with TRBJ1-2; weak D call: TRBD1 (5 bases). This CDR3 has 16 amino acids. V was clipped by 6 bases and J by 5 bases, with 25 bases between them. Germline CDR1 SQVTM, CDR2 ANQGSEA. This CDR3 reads CSVQALAPDLLYGYTF. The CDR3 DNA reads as TGCAGCGTACAGGCCTTGGCACCCGATCTTCTTTATGGCTACACCTTC.

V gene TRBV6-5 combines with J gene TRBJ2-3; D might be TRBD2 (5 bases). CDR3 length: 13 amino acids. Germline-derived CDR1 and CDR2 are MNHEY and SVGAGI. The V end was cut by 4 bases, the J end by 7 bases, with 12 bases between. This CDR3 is CASSSPGSHTQYF. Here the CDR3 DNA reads TGTGCCAGCAGTTCCCCGGGGTCCCATACGCAGTATTTT.